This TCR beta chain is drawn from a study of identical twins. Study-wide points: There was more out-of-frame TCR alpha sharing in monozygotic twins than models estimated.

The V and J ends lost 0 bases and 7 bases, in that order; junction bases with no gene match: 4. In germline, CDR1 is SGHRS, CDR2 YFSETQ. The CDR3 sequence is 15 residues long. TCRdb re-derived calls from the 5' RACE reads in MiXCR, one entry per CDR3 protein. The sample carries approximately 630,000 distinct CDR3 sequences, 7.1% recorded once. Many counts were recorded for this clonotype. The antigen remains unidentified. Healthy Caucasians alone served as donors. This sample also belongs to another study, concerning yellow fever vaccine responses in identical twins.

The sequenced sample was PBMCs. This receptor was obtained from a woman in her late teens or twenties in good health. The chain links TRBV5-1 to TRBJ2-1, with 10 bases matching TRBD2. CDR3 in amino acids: CASSLVAGGINEQFF. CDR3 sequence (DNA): TGCGCCAGCAGCTTGGTAGCGGGAGGAATAAATGAGCAGTTCTTC. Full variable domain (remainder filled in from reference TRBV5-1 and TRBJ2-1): KAGVTQTPRYLIKTRGQQVTLSCSPISGHRSVSWYQQTPGQGLQFLFEYFSETQRNKGNFPGRFSGRQFSNSRSEMNVSTLELGDSALYLCASSLVAGGINEQFFGPGTRLTVL.